The 13 T cell receptor beta chains below were found in one sample sequenced in a study of blood T cell repertoires in COVID-19. Produced via immunoSEQ multiplex PCR; TCRdb's table is partial and in-frame only. The sample includes some 300,000 clones, under 90% of them seen just once. The sequenced sample consisted of PBMCs or T cells enriched from blood (not recorded which). These receptors were collected from a woman in her 50s who had been exposed to COVID-19.

V gene TRBV11-2 combines with J gene TRBJ1-5; 9 nucleotides align to TRBD1. Per germline, CDR1 SGHAT and CDR2 FQNNGV. J was trimmed by 5 bases and V by 1 base; bases with no gene match: 0. This CDR3 is built from 14 residues. CDR3 residues: CASSLGQGDQPQHF. The CDR3 bases are TGTGCCAGCAGCTTAGGACAGGGGGATCAGCCCCAGCATTTT. The complete variable domain, with remaining parts taken from reference TRBV11-2 and TRBJ1-5, reads EAGVAQSPRYKIIEKRQSVAFWCNPISGHATLYWYQQILGQGPKLLIQFQNNGVVDDSQLPKDRFSAERLKGVDSTLKIQPAKLEDSAVYLCASSLGQGDQPQHFGDGTRLSIL.

V gene TRBV28 combines with J gene TRBJ2-2; D might be TRBD2 (7 bases). With 3 bases removed from V and 5 bases from J, the gap between germline ends came to 13 bases. The germline V gene has CDR1 MDHEN and CDR2 SYDVKM. CDR3 size: 15 residues. In nucleotides, the CDR3 is TGTGCCAGCAGTTTGACGGGGGGCCGGACCGGGGAGCTGTTTTTT. This codes for CASSLTGGRTGELFF.

This chain joins TRBV2 and TRBJ2-2; 9 nucleotides align to TRBD2. V dropped 4 bases and J dropped 7; count of bases not matched to a gene: 4. Looked up from germline, CDR1 is SNHLY and CDR2 is FYNNEI. The CDR3 length is 14 residues. CDR3 DNA: TGTGCCAGCAGTGTCCAGACTAGCGGCGGGGAGCTGTTTTTT. Translated, it gives CASSVQTSGGELFF.

CDR3 region: CASSSAGGQPQHF. CDR3 nucleotide sequence: TGTGCCAGCAGTTCGGCGGGAGGTCAGCCCCAGCATTTT. The V gene is TRBV12-3 or TRBV12-4, the J gene TRBJ1-5; D is undetermined. V lost 4 bases and J lost 6, with 10 bases in between. This CDR3 is 13 amino acids long.

The CDR3 sequence: CASSNEGLYGYTF. The CDR3 coding sequence is TGTGCCAGCAGCAACGAGGGTCTCTATGGCTACACCTTC. The chain employs TRBV9 and TRBJ1-2; no reliable D call. Trimming shortened V by 4 bases and J by 4 bases, and 11 bases separated the two germline ends. Germline CDR1 reads SGDLS; CDR2 reads YYNGEE. The CDR3 totals 13 residues.

This chain uses TRBV28 with TRBJ1-2, with D unresolved. CDR1 and CDR2 (germline): MDHEN, SYDVKM. CDR3 size: 13 residues. The V end was cut by 6 bases, the J end by 3 bases, with 11 bases between. CDR3 nucleotide sequence: TGTGCCAGCAGAGGAGGGTGGGACTATGGCTACACCTTC. It specifies CASRGGWDYGYTF.

This clone appeared a single time. The V and J genes are TRBV9 and TRBJ2-3; no clear D. The germline V gene encodes CDR1 SGDLS and CDR2 YYNGEE. V gave up 0 bases and J gave up 6 bases, with 5 bases separating them. The CDR3 has 12 residues. The CDR3 DNA reads as TGTGCCAGCAGCGTAGAGAGGGATACGCAGTATTTT. The encoded protein is CASSVERDTQYF.

This clone was detected only once. The genes are TRBV4-1 and TRBJ1-4, with 8 bases lining up with TRBD1. The ends lost 3 bases at V and 4 bases at J; junction bases unmatched: 10. Per the germline V gene, CDR1 is MGHRA and CDR2 is YSYEKL. The CDR3 runs 17 residues. The CDR3 DNA follows: TGCGCCAGCAGCCACCTCGGAGGACAGGGTTATAATGAAAAACTGTTTTTT. Protein sequence: CASSHLGGQGYNEKLFF.

This clone was seen just once. The chain couples TRBV5-5 to TRBJ1-1; 9 bases are shared with TRBD1. Germline values: CDR1 SGHKS, CDR2 YYEKEE (reference sequence). The V gene end was trimmed by 4 bases and the J gene end by 3 bases; junction bases not matched to a gene: 19. This CDR3 spans 19 amino acids. CDR3 amino acids: CASSPIVGQGISRDTEAFF. DNA for the CDR3: TGTGCCAGCAGCCCCATCGTAGGACAGGGGATTTCGCGGGACACTGAAGCTTTCTTT.

The chain recombines TRBV12-5 with TRBJ2-5; 9 positions match TRBD1. This CDR3 has 16 amino acids. J lost 2 bases, V lost 6 bases, and 10 bases had no gene match. Germline V gene sequence: CDR1 LGHNT, CDR2 FRNRAP. The CDR3 loop reads CASGFFGTGLQETQYF. In DNA, the CDR3 is TGTGCTAGTGGGTTCTTCGGGACAGGGTTACAAGAGACCCAGTACTTC.

This chain connects TRBV6-5 to TRBJ2-5, with D possibly being TRBD1 (5 bases). In germline, CDR1 is MNHEY, CDR2 SVGAGI. The length of the CDR3 is 13 residues. Trimming took 7 bases from V and 5 from J, leaving 14 bases between them. The CDR3 DNA sequence: TGTGCCAGCAAGAGGAAAGGGGTTGAGACCCAGTACTTC. This sequence encodes CASKRKGVETQYF.

The gene calls are TRBV27 and TRBJ1-1; 7 bases are a match to TRBD1. Germline V lookup: CDR1 MNHEY, CDR2 SMNVEV (reference sequence). V lost 6 bases to trimming and J lost 1 base; unmatched junction nucleotides: 5. The CDR3 covers 14 residues. CDR3 nucleotide sequence: TGTGCCAGCAGACAACGACAGGGGAACACTGAAGCTTTCTTT. Translated, it gives CASRQRQGNTEAFF.

The CDR3 protein is CASSYGTGGYNEQFF. The CDR3 nucleotides are TGTGCCAGCAGTTACGGGACAGGGGGTTACAATGAGCAGTTCTTC. V is TRBV6-2 or TRBV6-3 and J is TRBJ2-1; 11 bases line up with TRBD1. The CDR3 spans 15 residues. The V segment lost 2 bases and the J segment 4 bases; nucleotides outside the gene matches: 1. Germline values: CDR1 MNHEY, CDR2 SVGEGT.